The present entry profiles one T cell receptor beta chain with its context. It lacks a known antigen. No per-base quality is available; no much larger clone lies one base away. In the prospective study, participants were roughly 18 to 95 years old, resided in fewer than 25 geographic areas of the United States, and were enrolled through a virtual design. Cohort assignment in the prospective study relied on participant-reported clinical history from a screening survey and a study questionnaire. Each participant in the prospective study had whole blood, serum and a nasopharyngeal or oropharyngeal swab collected by mobile phlebotomists. Over an approximately 2-month period, participants in the prospective study had the option of providing additional blood draws and questionnaires. Blood samples from the prospective study were shipped frozen or at room temperature prior to DNA extraction. This entry belongs to a study of blood T cell repertoires in COVID-19 (dated by TCRdb to 2020 to 2022). Broadly, across the study: The collaborator samples originated in the United States, Italy and Spain and spanned the acute and convalescent phases of COVID-19. The material from the prospective study consisted of cDNA or gDNA derived from T cells, B-cell-depleted T cells, or PBMCs. Deeply sampled blood TCRbeta repertoires from subjects exposed to, actively infected with, or recovered from COVID-19 were included in the dataset. A freely available public database, intended as a resource for researchers studying the immune response to SARS-CoV-2, is where the repertoires were released. The samples were drawn from two sources: the first 160 participants of the ongoing ImmuneRACE study, and 1,000 to 1,500 subjects contributed by 6 global collaborators. Nearly every sample came with metadata listing a de-identified subject ID, COVID-19 status, age in years and sex. Where available, HLA class I and class II types were obtained from metadata supplied by the sample provider rather than from assay-based typing. Study-level results and caveats: Clinical and demographic metadata were provided uncurated, with the amount varying by source and participant.

For CDR1 and CDR2, the germline V gene (reference sequence) lists LNHDA and SQIVND. Including cysteine and phenylalanine, the CDR3 has 16 amino acids. Left in the record is the CDR3 DNA by itself, 48 bases read in frame from the first base. After removal of 4 bases from V and 1 base from J, the junction retains 4 bases not matched to a gene. TCRbeta CDR3 regions were amplified from genomic DNA using the immunoSEQ Assay, a bias-controlled multiplex PCR. In the paper's pipeline: Within the assay, amplification of reference gene primers was used to estimate how many nucleated cells each sample contained. Sequence reads were collapsed and filtered to measure the absolute abundance of every unique TCRbeta CDR3 rearrangement. Productive Simpson clonality was computed per sample as the square root of Simpson's diversity index over productive rearrangements. The table was pulled from immuneACCESS by TCRdb, which kept in-frame rearrangements only. Such tables lose some clones; where checked, under half of the loss comes from unresolved V genes, and the rest has no known cause. V and J calls and clone size are copied from that table; D and trimming were computed from the DNA. The sample data list 260,000 or so clones, and 70% to 90% of these were observed just once. The ten largest clones capture roughly 1.2% of the sample.

The clonotype comes from a woman between 40 and 50 years old with acute COVID-19. Recombination linked TRBV19 to TRBJ2-1, with 10 bases aligning to TRBD2. Specimen: PBMCs or T cells enriched from blood (not recorded which). The CDR3 in this case is CASSKIAGGSYNEQFF. The nucleotides are TGTGCCAGTAGTAAAATAGCGGGAGGTTCCTACAATGAGCAGTTCTTC. Reference TRBV19 and TRBJ2-1 genes cover what lies past the CDR3, so the full variable domain is DGGITQSPKYLFRKEGQNVTLSCEQNLNHDAMYWYRQDPGQGLRLIYYSQIVNDFQKGDIAEGYSVSREKKESFPLTVTSAQKNPTAFYLCASSKIAGGSYNEQFFGPGTRLTVL.